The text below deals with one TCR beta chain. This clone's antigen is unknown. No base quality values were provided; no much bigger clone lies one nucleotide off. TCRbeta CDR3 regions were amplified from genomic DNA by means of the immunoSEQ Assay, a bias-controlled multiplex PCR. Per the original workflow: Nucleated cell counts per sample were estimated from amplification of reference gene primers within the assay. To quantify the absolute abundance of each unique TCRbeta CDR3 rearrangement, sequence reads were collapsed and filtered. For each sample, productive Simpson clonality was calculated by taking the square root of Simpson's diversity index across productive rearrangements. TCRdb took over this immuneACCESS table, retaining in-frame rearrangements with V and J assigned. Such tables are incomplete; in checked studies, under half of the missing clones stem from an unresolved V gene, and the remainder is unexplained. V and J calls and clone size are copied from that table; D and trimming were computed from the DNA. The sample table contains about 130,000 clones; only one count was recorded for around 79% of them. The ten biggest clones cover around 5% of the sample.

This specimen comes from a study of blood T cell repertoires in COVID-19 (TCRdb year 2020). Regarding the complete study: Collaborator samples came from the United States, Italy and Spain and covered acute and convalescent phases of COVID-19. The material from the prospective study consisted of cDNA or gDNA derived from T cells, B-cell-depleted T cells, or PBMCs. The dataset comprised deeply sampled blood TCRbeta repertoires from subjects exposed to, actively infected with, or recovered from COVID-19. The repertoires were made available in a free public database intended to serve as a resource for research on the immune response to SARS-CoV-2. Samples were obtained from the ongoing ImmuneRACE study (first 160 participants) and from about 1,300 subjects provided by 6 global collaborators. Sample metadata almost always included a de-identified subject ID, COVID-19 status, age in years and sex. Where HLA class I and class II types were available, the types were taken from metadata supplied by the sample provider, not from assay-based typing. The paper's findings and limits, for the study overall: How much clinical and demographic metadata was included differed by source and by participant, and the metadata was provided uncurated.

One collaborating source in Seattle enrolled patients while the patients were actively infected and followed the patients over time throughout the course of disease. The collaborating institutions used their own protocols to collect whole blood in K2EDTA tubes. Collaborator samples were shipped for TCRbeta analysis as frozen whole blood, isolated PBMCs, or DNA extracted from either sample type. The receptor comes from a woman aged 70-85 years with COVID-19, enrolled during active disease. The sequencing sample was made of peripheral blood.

The CDR3 here reads CASSQVKTSGGAGDTQYF. The sequenced DNA: TGTGCCAGCAGCCAAGTTAAGACTAGCGGGGGGGCTGGAGATACGCAGTATTTT. The V and J segments used are TRBV3-1 (or the pseudogene TRBV3-2) and TRBJ2-3; 14 nucleotides in the junction match TRBD2. Looking up the germline V gene (reference sequence) yields CDR1 LGHDT and CDR2 YNNKEL. Spanning cysteine to phenylalanine, the CDR3 consists of 18 amino acids. The entry retains the CDR3 DNA only, 54 bases that are in frame from base 1. V is cut back by 1 base and J by 5 bases, with 8 bases in the junction unmatched.